These 19 T cell receptor beta chains came from one sample sequenced in a study of blood T cell repertoires in COVID-19. The protocol was immunoSEQ multiplex PCR, while the TCRdb copy is restricted to in-frame clones and leaves out a portion. Of about 49,000 clones in the sample, around 86% are singletons; the top ten hold 20% to 25%. Sequencing was done on a sample of peripheral blood. All receptors derive from a woman of 80 years or more with COVID-19, enrolled during active disease.

This sequence joins TRBV3-1 (or the pseudogene TRBV3-2) and TRBJ2-2; TRBD1 is a possible D gene (5 bases). The length of the CDR3 is 13 residues. Germline-derived CDR1 and CDR2 are LGHDT and YNNKEL (reference sequence). Trimming removed 1 base from V and 6 bases from J, with 6 bases in between. The CDR3 region has the DNA TGTGCCAGCAGCCAAGTAGGGGCCGGGGAGCTGTTTTTT. Protein sequence: CASSQVGAGELFF.

Written as DNA, the CDR3 is TGTGCCAGCAGCTTAACGGTCCCGACATCGACAGCCCCCAGCACAGATACGCAGTATTTT. Amino acid sequence: CASSLTVPTSTAPSTDTQYF. The genes are TRBV7-3 and TRBJ2-3, with D tentatively TRBD1 (5 bases). In germline, CDR1 is SGHTA, CDR2 FQGTGA. CDR3 length: 20 residues. V was cut by 0 bases and J by 0 bases, with 22 bases left in between.

This chain joins TRBV7-8 and TRBJ2-7; D is undetermined. Germline lookup yields CDR1 SGHVS and CDR2 FQNEAQ. Trimming stripped 1 base from V and 1 base from J, with 5 bases between. This CDR3 contains 13 residues. CDR3 DNA: TGTGCCAGCAGCTTAGGCCGGTCCTACGAGCAGTACTTC. It encodes CASSLGRSYEQYF. Full variable domain (outside the CDR3, taken from reference TRBV7-8 and TRBJ2-7): GAGVSQSPRYKVAKRGQDVALRCDPISGHVSLFWYQQALGQGPEFLTYFQNEAQLDKSGLPSDRFFAERPEGSVSTLKIQRTQQEDSAVYLCASSLGRSYEQYFGPGTRLTVT.

The chain links TRBV4-1 to TRBJ2-2; D uncertain. Germline lookup yields CDR1 MGHRA and CDR2 YSYEKL. Between the trimmed V and J ends, which lost 2 bases and 1 base, there was a span of 8 bases. The CDR3 spans 15 residues. CDR3 loop: CASSQTSLNTGELFF. The DNA of the CDR3 is TGCGCCAGCAGCCAAACGAGCTTGAACACCGGGGAGCTGTTTTTT.

The chain employs TRBV4-1 and TRBJ2-7; weak D call: TRBD2 (6 bases). The V end was cut by 1 base, the J end by 0 bases, with 10 bases between. The CDR3 covers 15 residues. The germline gives CDR1 MGHRA, CDR2 YSYEKL. The CDR3 DNA is TGCGCCAGCAGCCAAGCATGGGGGGTCTCCTACGAGCAGTACTTC. Residues: CASSQAWGVSYEQYF.

The gene calls are TRBV4-2 and TRBJ2-1; D gene uncertain. CDR3 size: 14 residues. Germline loops: CDR1 LGHNA, CDR2 YNFKEQ. Trimming stripped 4 bases from V and 7 bases from J, with 14 bases between. The DNA for the CDR3 is TGTGCCAGCAGCCCCGTTCGGTCGTTGAATGAGCAGTTCTTC. It codes for CASSPVRSLNEQFF.

The V gene is TRBV3-1 (or the pseudogene TRBV3-2), the J gene TRBJ2-7; the match to TRBD2 covers 11 bases. CDR3 length equals 16 residues. V trimming: 1 base; J trimming: 8 bases; junction bases outside the gene matches: 10. Germline loops: CDR1 LGHDT, CDR2 YNNKEL (reference sequence). The CDR3: CASSQGGLAGGFQQYF. The DNA for the CDR3 is TGTGCCAGCAGCCAAGGGGGGCTAGCGGGAGGTTTTCAGCAGTACTTC.

The chain recombines TRBV4-1 with TRBJ1-5; D remains ambiguous. V lost 3 bases and J lost 6, with 18 bases in between. The CDR3 has 16 residues. The germline CDR1 and CDR2 sequences are MGHRA and YSYEKL. Here the CDR3 reads CASSHGDGRESQPQHF. The CDR3, as DNA: TGCGCCAGCAGCCATGGAGACGGGAGGGAGTCTCAGCCCCAGCATTTT.

Points on this clone: The junction and the germline gene differ at one end; a read error may be behind it. The chain carries TRBV7-3 and TRBJ2-3; 10 bases align to TRBD2. Germline V gene sequence: CDR1 SGHTA, CDR2 FQGTGA. The CDR3 is 14 amino acids. This chain's CDR3 is CASNLAGGTDTQYF. The CDR3 coding sequence is TGTGCCAGCAACTTAGCGGGAGGTACAGATACGCAGTATTTT.

This chain uses TRBV19 with TRBJ1-4, with D maybe TRBD1 (5 bases). Trimming took 1 base from V and 8 from J, leaving 11 bases between them. The germline CDR1 and CDR2 sequences are LNHDA and SQIVND (reference sequence). CDR3 length: 14 residues. CDR3 residues: CASSIGQGGEKLFF. DNA for the CDR3: TGTGCCAGTAGTATAGGGCAGGGAGGAGAAAAACTGTTTTTT.

This chain connects TRBV4-2 to TRBJ2-1; the match to TRBD2 covers 10 bases. The germline CDR1 and CDR2 sequences are LGHNA and YNFKEQ. V was clipped by 1 base and J by 6 bases; unmatched bases: 15. The CDR3 is 19 residues long. The CDR3 protein is CASSQGTGAGGPIGNEQFF. CDR3 sequence (DNA): TGTGCCAGCAGCCAAGGGACTGGAGCGGGAGGGCCAATCGGCAATGAGCAGTTCTTC.

The table lists this clone with a few counts. The chain recombines TRBV5-6 with TRBJ2-1; 9 positions match TRBD2. With V trimmed by 3 bases and J by 9 bases, 10 bases remained unmatched. This CDR3 has 15 residues. The V gene's germline CDR1 is SGHDT and CDR2 YYEEEE. This CDR3 reads CASSSRGSGRFEQFF. The CDR3, as DNA: TGTGCCAGCAGCTCGCGGGGTAGCGGGAGATTTGAGCAGTTCTTC.

The V call is TRBV18, the J call TRBJ1-1; 7 bases fit TRBD1. In germline, CDR1 is KGHSH, CDR2 LQKENI. With 0 bases clipped from V and 4 bases from J, the junction kept 5 bases outside the gene matches. The CDR3 extends over 15 amino acids. CDR3 DNA: TGTGCCAGCTCACCACCGACTCCAGGGGGCACTGAAGCTTTCTTT. It codes for CASSPPTPGGTEAFF.

This chain links TRBV28 with TRBJ2-5; 10 bases match TRBD2. The V gene's germline CDR1 is MDHEN and CDR2 SYDVKM. The CDR3 extends over 16 amino acids. With 4 bases clipped from V and 5 bases from J, the junction kept 10 bases outside the gene matches. The CDR3 here is CASSSASGRGWETQYF. In DNA form, the CDR3 reads TGTGCCAGCAGTTCGGCTAGCGGGAGAGGATGGGAGACCCAGTACTTC. The variable domain in full, completed from reference TRBV28 and TRBJ2-5, reads DVKVTQSSRYLVKRTGEKVFLECVQDMDHENMFWYRQDPGLGLRLIYFSYDVKMKEKGDIPEGYSVSREKKERFSLILESASTNQTSMYLCASSSASGRGWETQYFGPGTRLLVL.

In DNA form, the CDR3 reads TGTGCCAGCAGCCTCCAATCGACCGACTCTAGCACCTTC. It encodes CASSLQSTDSSTF. This chain connects TRBV7-9 to TRBJ1-2; D unclear. Germline CDR1 SEHNR, CDR2 FQNEAQ (reference sequence). This CDR3 has 13 amino acids. V was clipped by 5 bases and J by 13 bases, with 20 bases between them.

CDR3 sequence reads: CASSPPPGGSEAFF. The CDR3 bases are TGTGCCAGCTCACCACCACCAGGGGGAAGTGAAGCTTTCTTT. The rearrangement joins TRBV18 to TRBJ1-1; 7 bases match TRBD1. This CDR3 is built from 14 residues. Unmatched junction bases numbered 5, after V lost 0 bases and J lost 7 bases. Germline CDR1 KGHSH, CDR2 LQKENI.

This clone was recorded only once. The V call is TRBV30, the J call TRBJ2-2; 7 positions match TRBD1. Germline V gene sequence: CDR1 GTSNPN, CDR2 SVGIG (reference sequence). The CDR3 has 14 amino acids. Trimming removed 5 bases from V and 4 bases from J; junction bases left unmatched: 7. The CDR3 reads CAWEQTGFTGELFF. The CDR3 region has the DNA TGTGCCTGGGAACAGACAGGGTTCACCGGGGAGCTGTTTTTT.

This clone was seen more than once but under ten times. This chain uses TRBV20-1 with TRBJ2-5; 7 bases agree with TRBD2. The CDR3 spans 15 residues. CDR1 is DFQATT and CDR2 is SNEGSKA in the germline V gene (reference sequence). Germline trimming cut 3 bases from V and 1 base from J; bases unmatched to any gene: 8. CDR3 nucleotides: TGCAGTGCTAGTCAGATCGGGAGGACCCAAGAGACCCAGTACTTC. As protein: CSASQIGRTQETQYF.

The chain is built from TRBV3-1 (or the pseudogene TRBV3-2) and TRBJ1-2, with a weak D call TRBD1 (5 bases). CDR3 size: 14 residues. V dropped 4 bases and J dropped 6 bases, with 15 bases sitting between them. The V gene's germline CDR1 is LGHDT and CDR2 YNNKEL (reference sequence). In DNA form, the CDR3 reads TGTGCCAGCAGCCCCCGCGGGGCTACGAATGGCTACACCTTC. It translates to CASSPRGATNGYTF.